This T cell receptor beta chain was recovered during a study of human T cells and chemical hapten exposure. Whole-study context: TCR yields differed between samples (mainly from small differences in pooled library volume).

General study results and limits: It was expanded TCRs that formed significantly more large CDR3 similarity clusters than controls did. Donors were affected by alopecia, so their immune reaction might vary from that of healthy individuals.

This clonotype has only a few counts. Its matching antigen is unknown. Time point given: pre-sensitization, week 0. Treatment here: therapeutic diphenylcyclopropenone sensitization with weekly scalp DPC. Patients had alopecia, were aged 18 to 70, and were not pregnant. In TCRdb, the RACE reads were re-called with MiXCR into one record per CDR3 protein. The sample has 200,000 to 300,000 distinct CDR3 sequences, around 9.3% seen once. The TCR sequence derives from a woman in her 40s with alopecia areata. Some clones in this sample may be carry-over from other donors' samples. Sample: whole blood, taken in connection with sensitization to the hapten diphenylcyclopropenone (DPC).

DNA of the CDR3: TGTGCCACCAGTGATCCTACCAACGGGTATACGCAGTATTTT. This encodes CATSDPTNGYTQYF. The chain uses TRBV24-1 and TRBJ2-3; no clear D. The CDR3 has 14 amino acids. Germline CDR1 reads KGHDR; CDR2 reads SFDVKD. The V end lost 3 bases, the J end lost 7 bases, and 13 bases lay between the germline ends.